This TCR beta chain was identified during a study of blood T cell repertoires in COVID-19. Study at large: The origin of the acute and convalescent COVID-19 samples was the United States, Italy and Spain. T cells, B-cell-depleted T cells, or PBMCs provided the cDNA or gDNA that served as material.

CDR3 length: 14 residues. V dropped 2 bases and J dropped 7 bases, with 14 bases sitting between them. Germline V gene sequence: CDR1 MNHEY, CDR2 SVGEGT. Authors' analysis steps: Reference gene primer amplification in the assay estimated nucleated cell counts. This table comes from immunoSEQ multiplex PCR, and its TCRdb copy is limited to in-frame clones, with some not included. D and trimming come from the DNA, and the V and J calls and clone size come from that table. The sample carries 20,000 to 25,000 clones, 87% recorded once. The V and J genes are TRBV6-2 or TRBV6-3 and TRBJ1-2, with no clear D. The sequenced material came from peripheral blood. The sequence was obtained from a human donor with active COVID-19. The donor label of this sample is uncertain. The CDR3 reads CASSYQAGGFGYTF. The CDR3 DNA is TGTGCCAGCAGTTACCAGGCAGGCGGGTTTGGCTACACCTTC.